Each of the 25 T cell receptor beta chains below was sequenced from the same sample in a study of shared clonotypes between healthy human individuals. TCRdb's copy holds only in-frame clones and misses some; the assay was immunoSEQ multiplex PCR. Of about 110,000 clones detected, 65% to 75% appear once; the ten largest clones hold about 22%. Material: memory CD8+ T cells sorted from blood. Stated subset: CD45RO+ cells pooled with CCR7-negative TemRA cells. The receptors derive from a woman aged 25-40 years in good health.

The rearrangement links TRBV30 to TRBJ1-1, with D hard to call. Trimming pared 0 bases from V and 1 base from J, leaving 6 bases between. This CDR3 comprises 13 residues. Germline V gene data show CDR1 as GTSNPN and CDR2 as SVGIG (reference sequence). Here the CDR3 reads CAWSVKENTEAFF. The CDR3 nucleotides are TGTGCCTGGAGTGTAAAGGAGAACACTGAAGCTTTCTTT.

V usage is TRBV27 and J usage is TRBJ2-1; 10 bases agree with TRBD2. CDR3 length: 17 amino acids. Looked up from germline, CDR1 is MNHEY and CDR2 is SMNVEV (reference sequence). Trimming took 5 bases from V and 8 from J; bases not matched to a gene: 15. CDR3 sequence (DNA): TGTGCCAGCAGTCCTAGCGGGAGTAAATGGTTTAGGGATGAGCAGTTCTTC. This encodes CASSPSGSKWFRDEQFF.

This clone was seen once. This chain uses TRBV5-1 with TRBJ2-1; 10 nucleotides line up with TRBD2. From germline, CDR1 is SGHRS and CDR2 YFSETQ. CDR3 length: 21 residues. The J segment lost 0 bases and the V segment lost 0 bases, leaving 15 bases of the junction unmatched. CDR3 protein: CASSLEYLAGGLKSSYNEQFF. CDR3 in DNA: TGCGCCAGCAGCTTGGAGTATTTAGCGGGAGGACTTAAGAGCTCCTACAATGAGCAGTTCTTC. Based on the CDR3 plus reference TRBV5-1 and TRBJ2-1, the full variable domain is KAGVTQTPRYLIKTRGQQVTLSCSPISGHRSVSWYQQTPGQGLQFLFEYFSETQRNKGNFPGRFSGRQFSNSRSEMNVSTLELGDSALYLCASSLEYLAGGLKSSYNEQFFGPGTRLTVL.

The gene calls are TRBV6-1 and TRBJ2-2; 8 bases agree with TRBD1. This CDR3 has 16 residues. Trimming at V came to 4 bases and at J to 4 bases, leaving 8 bases not matched to a gene. CDR1 is MNHNS and CDR2 is SASEGT in the germline V gene. The chain's CDR3 is CASSGAGTGCTGELFF. CDR3 nucleotide sequence: TGTGCCAGCAGTGGTGCCGGGACAGGTTGCACCGGGGAGCTGTTTTTT.

CDR3 amino acids: CAISESGQRTGFGSEQFF. The CDR3 DNA follows: TGTGCCATCAGTGAGTCGGGACAACGGACAGGGTTCGGGAGTGAGCAGTTCTTC. The chain joins TRBV10-3 to TRBJ2-1; 8 bases map to TRBD1. Unmatched junction bases numbered 16, after V lost 0 bases and J lost 9 bases. The CDR3 length is 18 residues. CDR1 is ENHRY, CDR2 SYGVKD, per germline.

This clone has at least ten counts. Other DNA sequences in this specimen translate into the identical CDR3. The J gene is TRBJ2-7, the V gene TRBV2; tentatively, D is TRBD1 (5 bases). The V and J ends lost 6 bases and 2 bases respectively, with 11 bases between them. In germline, CDR1 is SNHLY, CDR2 FYNNEI. CDR3 length: 13 amino acids. The CDR3 spells CASRGAEPYEQYF. CDR3 in DNA: TGTGCCAGCAGAGGGGCAGAACCCTACGAGCAGTACTTC.

This clone was observed at least ten times. The rearrangement links TRBV7-2 to TRBJ1-4; TRBD1 matches at 9 bases. Looked up from germline, CDR1 is SGHTA and CDR2 is FQGNSA. V lost 5 bases to trimming and J lost 7 bases; unmatched junction nucleotides: 11. The CDR3 runs to 16 residues. The CDR3 bases are TGTGCCAGCAGCATAGGAGCCGGGACAGGGTCTGAAAAACTGTTTTTT. This gives the protein CASSIGAGTGSEKLFF. The variable domain in full, completed from reference TRBV7-2 and TRBJ1-4, reads GAGVSQSPSNKVTEKGKDVELRCDPISGHTALYWYRQSLGQGLEFLIYFQGNSAPDKSGLPSDRFSAERTGGSVSTLTIQRTQQEDSAVYLCASSIGAGTGSEKLFFGSGTQLSVL.

V and J are TRBV11-2 and TRBJ2-3; D gene unclear. This CDR3 is built from 14 residues. V was trimmed by 4 bases and J by 0 bases, leaving 8 bases between them. Germline values: CDR1 SGHAT, CDR2 FQNNGV. The CDR3 coding sequence is TGTGCCAGCAGCTACAGCTATAGCACAGATACGCAGTATTTT. Its protein product is CASSYSYSTDTQYF.

The rearrangement uses TRBV6-5 and TRBJ1-6; D possibly corresponds to TRBD1 (5 bases). CDR1 and CDR2 (germline): MNHEY, SVGAGI. This CDR3 contains 14 residues. V lost 6 bases to trimming and J lost 7 bases, with 13 bases between them. The CDR3 is CASSSGTENSPLHF. CDR3 DNA: TGTGCCAGCAGCTCCGGGACGGAAAATTCACCCCTCCACTTT.

This clone came up a few times. This chain joins TRBV11-2 and TRBJ2-7; TRBD2 agrees at 10 bases. Per germline, CDR1 SGHAT and CDR2 FQNNGV. Trimming at V came to 7 bases and at J to 6 bases, leaving 15 bases not matched to a gene. The CDR3 totals 16 residues. DNA for the CDR3: TGTGCCAGCACCATCTCCCCCGCTAGCGGGAGTGGCGAGCAGTACTTC. Its translation: CASTISPASGSGEQYF.

The rearrangement joins TRBV29-1 to TRBJ1-1; D unresolved. V lost 8 bases and J lost 10, with 23 bases in between. The CDR3 totals 13 residues. CDR1 and CDR2 from the germline V gene are SQVTM and ANQGSEA. The CDR3 DNA is TGCAGCTCCCTGAGGCCTGATGGCGGTACAGCTTTCTTT. Protein: CSSLRPDGGTAFF.

V is TRBV28 and J is TRBJ2-5; the match to TRBD2 covers 7 bases. The better agreement between TRBJ2-7 and the DNA end casts doubt on the J call. Germline V gene data show CDR1 as MDHEN and CDR2 as SYDVKM. The CDR3 sequence is 16 residues long. The CDR3 DNA reads as TGTGCCAGCAACCCCAACCCGGGGGGATCCACCTACGAGCAGTACTTC. Translated: CASNPNPGGSTYEQYF.

The CDR3 loop reads CASSLYPGRQNEQFF. CDR3 bases: TGTGCCAGCAGCTTATACCCGGGCCGGCAGAATGAGCAGTTCTTC. J is TRBJ2-1 and V is TRBV7-6; no reliable D call. The germline V gene has CDR1 SGHVS and CDR2 FNYEAQ. With 2 bases removed from V and 7 bases from J, the gap between germline ends came to 15 bases. CDR3 length: 15 amino acids.

This clone was recorded once. The chain is built from TRBV18 and TRBJ2-5, with D uncertain. Judging by the DNA end, TRBJ2-7 fits better; the J call may be wrong. The CDR3 totals 14 residues. Germline V gene data show CDR1 as KGHSH and CDR2 as LQKENI. CDR3: CASSPPSASYEQYF. The CDR3 coding sequence is TGTGCCAGCTCACCACCGAGCGCTTCCTACGAGCAGTACTTC.

This clone was recorded at least ten times. The chain carries TRBV6-4 and TRBJ2-3; D may be TRBD2 (5 bases). The V gene's germline CDR1 is MRHNA and CDR2 SNTAGT. The length of the CDR3 is 14 residues. V was cut by 3 bases and J by 5 bases, with 12 bases left in between. The CDR3: CASSEGYEGDTQYF. CDR3 DNA: TGTGCCAGCAGTGAGGGGTACGAGGGAGATACGCAGTATTTT.

This clone was observed once. The V gene is TRBV7-6, the J gene TRBJ2-7, with 10 nucleotides matching TRBD2. CDR3 length: 15 amino acids. V trimming: 1 base; J trimming: 4 bases; junction bases outside the gene matches: 4. The germline V gene encodes CDR1 SGHVS and CDR2 FNYEAQ. CDR3 loop: CASSLGASGSYEQYF. Written as DNA, the CDR3 is TGTGCCAGCAGCTTAGGGGCTAGCGGGAGTTACGAGCAGTACTTC.

The V and J genes are TRBV4-1 and TRBJ1-5, with 7 bases aligning to TRBD1. V was clipped by 4 bases and J by 5 bases; unmatched bases: 11. This CDR3 is 16 amino acids long. Germline loops: CDR1 MGHRA, CDR2 YSYEKL. The CDR3 DNA follows: TGCGCCAGCAGCCCGGGGAGGGGGCAGGCGGATCAGCCCCAGCATTTT. This gives the protein CASSPGRGQADQPQHF.

The chain uses TRBV11-2 and TRBJ1-5, with 9 positions matching TRBD1. V lost 5 bases and J lost 2; bases outside the gene matches: 4. Looked up from germline, CDR1 is SGHAT and CDR2 is FQNNGV. The length of the CDR3 is 15 residues. CDR3 DNA sequence: TGTGCCAGCAGCGAGACAGGGGGAGGCAATCAGCCCCAGCATTTT. Its translation is CASSETGGGNQPQHF.

The CDR3 nucleotides are TGTGCCAGTTCTCCGAGGAGCGGAGAAAAACTGTTTTTT. Translation gives CASSPRSGEKLFF. The chain employs TRBV19 and TRBJ1-4, with D uncertain. The CDR3 covers 13 residues. Germline assignment: CDR1 LNHDA and CDR2 SQIVND (reference sequence). The V end was cut by 8 bases, the J end by 8 bases, with 15 bases between.

This clone occurred once. The chain combines TRBV28 with TRBJ2-7; TRBD1 matches 8 bases. V lost 2 bases to trimming and J lost 0 bases; unmatched junction nucleotides: 15. The CDR3 has 19 amino acids. The germline gives CDR1 MDHEN, CDR2 SYDVKM. This CDR3 is CASSLLARSTGASSYEQYF. CDR3 coding DNA: TGTGCCAGCAGTTTACTGGCCCGATCGACAGGGGCGAGCTCCTACGAGCAGTACTTC.

CDR3 protein: CASSQDLTGSGYTF. The CDR3 bases are TGCGCCAGCAGCCAAGATTTGACAGGGAGTGGCTACACCTTC. The V and J genes are TRBV4-3 and TRBJ1-2; 7 bases fit TRBD1. Trimming at V came to 0 bases and at J to 7 bases, leaving 5 bases not matched to a gene. Germline V gene data show CDR1 as LGHNA and CDR2 as YSLEER. The CDR3 is made up of 14 amino acids.

The genes are TRBV28 and TRBJ1-1, with TRBD1 matching 7 bases. This CDR3 has 15 amino acids. Germline trimming cut 4 bases from V and 6 bases from J; bases unmatched to any gene: 11. From germline, CDR1 is MDHEN and CDR2 SYDVKM. CDR3 coding DNA: TGTGCCAGCAGTTACCAAGCGACAGGGCTCCCTGAAGCTTTCTTT. It is translated as CASSYQATGLPEAFF. Together with reference TRBV28 and TRBJ1-1, the CDR3 gives the full variable domain: DVKVTQSSRYLVKRTGEKVFLECVQDMDHENMFWYRQDPGLGLRLIYFSYDVKMKEKGDIPEGYSVSREKKERFSLILESASTNQTSMYLCASSYQATGLPEAFFGQGTRLTVV.

This clone was counted many times. V gene TRBV4-1 combines with J gene TRBJ1-3; possibly TRBD1 for D (6 bases). Trimming removed 0 bases from V and 4 bases from J, with 10 bases in between. Germline-derived CDR1 and CDR2 are MGHRA and YSYEKL. This CDR3 has 15 amino acids. This chain's CDR3 is CASSQDAQGGNTIYF. The CDR3 DNA is TGCGCCAGCAGCCAAGATGCCCAGGGGGGAAACACCATATATTTT.

The chain couples TRBV11-2 to TRBJ2-5, with D unclear. The CDR3 loop spans 13 amino acids. CDR1 is SGHAT, CDR2 FQNNGV, per germline. V was clipped by 1 base and J by 3 bases, with 6 bases between them. CDR3 nucleotide sequence: TGTGCCAGCAGCTTAGTATTAGAAGAGACCCAGTACTTC. This codes for CASSLVLEETQYF.

This chain connects TRBV11-2 to TRBJ2-7, with 11 bases identical to TRBD2. Germline V gene data show CDR1 as SGHAT and CDR2 as FQNNGV. This CDR3 comprises 16 residues. V was pared by 4 bases and J by 1 base, with 6 bases of the junction left unmatched. The CDR3 sequence is CASSWRLAGKSYEQYF. DNA for the CDR3: TGTGCCAGCAGCTGGAGACTAGCGGGGAAGTCCTACGAGCAGTACTTC.